This T cell receptor (beta chain) originates from a study of Tregs in tolerant kidney transplant recipients. This table comes from immunoSEQ multiplex PCR, and its TCRdb copy is limited to in-frame clones, with some not included. The sample table includes roughly 50,000 clones. The sequencing here drew on CD4+ T cells from blood, taken before the transplant. The receptor was isolated from a human donor who received a combined kidney and bone marrow transplant.

The CDR3 bases that were read are TGTGCCAGCAGTGAAGTAGGGGGAGATAATTCACCC. This sequence encodes CASSEVGGDNSP. The CDR3 in full is CASSEVGGDNSPLHF. This chain connects TRBV6-1 to TRBJ1-6, with D perhaps TRBD1 (6 bases). The CDR3 end falls 3 residues outside the read, so it is completed with the germline J gene. The ends were cut back, 1 base at V and 5 bases at J, with 9 bases in the middle. Germline V lookup: CDR1 MNHNS, CDR2 SASEGT. The CDR3 totals 15 residues.